This TCR beta chain was observed in a study of CD8+CD57+ T cells in acquired aplastic anemia. About the research overall: DNA from sorted CD4+ and CD8+ cells averaged roughly 3.4 ug. Healthy donor CD4+ samples were sequenced to a depth that averaged about 10.8 million reads. Study-wide points: Simpson's diversity of CD8+ cells was not significantly different in patients compared with controls.

V shed 5 bases and J 4 bases; nucleotides not matched to a gene: 4. The CDR3 length is 14 residues. Looked up from germline, CDR1 is SEHNR and CDR2 is FQNEAQ (reference sequence). TCR beta VDJ combinations and CDR3 sequences were profiled from genomic DNA. A single record per CDR3 protein comes from TCRdb applying MiXCR to the reads. The top ten clones hold 25% to 30% of a sample with some 210,000 distinct CDR3 sequences, approximately 60% of them seen once. Comments on this clonotype: The antigen remains unidentified.

This chain connects TRBV7-9 to TRBJ1-5; 8 bases map to TRBD1. Sequencing was performed on sorted CD4+, CD8+, or CD8+CD57+ T cells (not recorded which) from PBMCs. This receptor was identified in a human donor in good health. The CDR3 loop is CASSDDRGNQPQHF. In nucleotides, the CDR3 is TGTGCCAGCAGCGATGACAGGGGAAATCAGCCCCAGCATTTT.